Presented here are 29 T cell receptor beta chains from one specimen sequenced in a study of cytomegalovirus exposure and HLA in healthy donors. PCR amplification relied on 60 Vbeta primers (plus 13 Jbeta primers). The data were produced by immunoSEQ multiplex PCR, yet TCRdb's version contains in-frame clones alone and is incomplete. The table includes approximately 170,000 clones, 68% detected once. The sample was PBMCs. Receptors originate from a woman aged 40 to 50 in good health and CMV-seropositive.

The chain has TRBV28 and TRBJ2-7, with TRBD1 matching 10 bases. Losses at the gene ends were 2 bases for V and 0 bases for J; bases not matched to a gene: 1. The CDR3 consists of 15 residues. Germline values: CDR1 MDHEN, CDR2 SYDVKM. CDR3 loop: CASSLRTGGSYEQYF. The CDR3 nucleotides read TGTGCCAGCAGTTTAAGGACAGGGGGCTCCTACGAGCAGTACTTC.

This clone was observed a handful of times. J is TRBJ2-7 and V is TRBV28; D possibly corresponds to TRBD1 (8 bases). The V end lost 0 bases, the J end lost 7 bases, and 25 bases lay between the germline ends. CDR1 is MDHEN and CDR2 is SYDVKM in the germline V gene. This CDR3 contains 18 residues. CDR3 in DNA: TGTGCCAGCAGTTTATGGGGCTCCCCACAGGGGGGGGGTGAGGAGCAGTACTTC. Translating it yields CASSLWGSPQGGGEEQYF.

The CDR3 DNA reads TGCGCCAGCAGCTTCCAGGAGGTGCGGGAGACCCAGTACTTC. Residues: CASSFQEVRETQYF. The chain has TRBV5-1 and TRBJ2-5; the D gene is possibly TRBD2 (5 bases). V lost 2 bases, J lost 5 bases, and 13 bases lay in between. Germline V gene lookup returns CDR1 SGHRS and CDR2 YFSETQ. The CDR3 sequence is 14 residues long.

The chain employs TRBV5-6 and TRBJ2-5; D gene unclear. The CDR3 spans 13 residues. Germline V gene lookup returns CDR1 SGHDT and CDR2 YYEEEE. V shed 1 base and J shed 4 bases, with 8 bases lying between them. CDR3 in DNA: TGTGCCAGCAGCTTGCTATCGGGAGAGACCCAGTACTTC. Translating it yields CASSLLSGETQYF.

DNA for the CDR3: TGCAGTGCACTAGACCCAGAGACCCAGTACTTC. Amino acids: CSALDPETQYF. The rearrangement uses TRBV20-1 and TRBJ2-5; TRBD2 is a possible D gene (5 bases). Trimming cost V 6 bases and J 4 bases, with 9 bases left between them. CDR3 length equals 11 residues. Germline CDR1 is DFQATT and CDR2 is SNEGSKA (reference sequence).

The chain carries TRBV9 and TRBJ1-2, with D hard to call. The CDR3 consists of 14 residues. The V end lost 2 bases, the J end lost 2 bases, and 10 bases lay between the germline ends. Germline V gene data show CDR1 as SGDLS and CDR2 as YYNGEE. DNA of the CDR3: TGTGCCAGCAGCGTCTATCGAGGGAACTATGGCTACACCTTC. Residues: CASSVYRGNYGYTF.

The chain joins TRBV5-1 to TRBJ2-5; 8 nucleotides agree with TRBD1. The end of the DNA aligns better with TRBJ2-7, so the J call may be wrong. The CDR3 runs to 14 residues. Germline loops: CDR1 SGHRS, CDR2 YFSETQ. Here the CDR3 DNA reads TGCGCCAGCAGCTTGGCGGGACAGGTCAACGAGCAGTACTTC. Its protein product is CASSLAGQVNEQYF.

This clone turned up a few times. The CDR3 sequence: CASSPPAGRNEKLFF. CDR3 in DNA: TGTGCCAGCTCACCACCGGCAGGGCGTAATGAAAAACTGTTTTTT. The genes are TRBV18 and TRBJ1-4; possible D gene TRBD1, 5 bases. V lost 0 bases and J 4 bases, leaving 9 bases between the germline ends. Germline V lookup: CDR1 KGHSH, CDR2 LQKENI. This CDR3 has 15 amino acids.

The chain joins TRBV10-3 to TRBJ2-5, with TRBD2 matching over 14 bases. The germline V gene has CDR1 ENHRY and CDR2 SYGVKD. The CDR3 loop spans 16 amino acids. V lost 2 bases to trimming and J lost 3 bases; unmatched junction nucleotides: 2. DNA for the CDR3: TGTGCCATCAGTGAGGGGACTAGCGGGAGAGAAGAGACCCAGTACTTC. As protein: CAISEGTSGREETQYF.

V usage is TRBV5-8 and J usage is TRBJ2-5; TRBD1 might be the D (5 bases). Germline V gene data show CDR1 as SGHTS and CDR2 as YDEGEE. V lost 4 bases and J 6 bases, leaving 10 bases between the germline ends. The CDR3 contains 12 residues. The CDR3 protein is CASSHRRQTQYF. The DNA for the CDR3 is TGTGCCAGCAGCCACAGGCGGCAGACCCAGTACTTC.

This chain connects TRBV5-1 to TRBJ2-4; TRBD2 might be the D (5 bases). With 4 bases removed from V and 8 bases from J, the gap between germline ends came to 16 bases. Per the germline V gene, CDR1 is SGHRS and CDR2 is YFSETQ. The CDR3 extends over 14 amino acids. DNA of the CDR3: TGCGCCAGCAGCACAGCGAGGCAGGAGGACATTCAGTACTTC. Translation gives CASSTARQEDIQYF.

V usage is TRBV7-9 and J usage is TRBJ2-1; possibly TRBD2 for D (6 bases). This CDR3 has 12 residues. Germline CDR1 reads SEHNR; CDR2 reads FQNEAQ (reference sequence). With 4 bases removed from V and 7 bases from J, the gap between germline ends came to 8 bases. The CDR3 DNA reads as TGTGCCAGCAGCTGGGAGGAAAATGAGCAGTTCTTC. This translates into CASSWEENEQFF.

CDR3 nucleotides: TGTGCCAGCAGAAAGACCGGGACTTCTGAAGCTTTCTTT. As protein: CASRKTGTSEAFF. The rearrangement links TRBV27 to TRBJ1-1; TRBD1 might be the D (5 bases). This CDR3 comprises 13 residues. Trimming left V 6 bases short and J 6 bases short, with 14 bases between. The germline gives CDR1 MNHEY, CDR2 SMNVEV (reference sequence).

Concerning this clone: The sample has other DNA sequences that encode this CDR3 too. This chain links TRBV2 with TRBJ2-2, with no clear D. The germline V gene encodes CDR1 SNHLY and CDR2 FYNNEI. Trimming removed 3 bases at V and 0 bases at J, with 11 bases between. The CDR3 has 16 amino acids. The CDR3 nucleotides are TGTGCCAGCAGTGAGAATAACAACCCGAACACCGGGGAGCTGTTTTTT. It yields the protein CASSENNNPNTGELFF.

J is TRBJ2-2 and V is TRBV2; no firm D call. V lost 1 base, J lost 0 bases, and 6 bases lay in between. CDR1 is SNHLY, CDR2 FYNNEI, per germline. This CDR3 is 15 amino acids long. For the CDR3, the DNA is TGTGCCAGCAGTGAAGGACACGCGAACACCGGGGAGCTGTTTTTT. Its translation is CASSEGHANTGELFF.

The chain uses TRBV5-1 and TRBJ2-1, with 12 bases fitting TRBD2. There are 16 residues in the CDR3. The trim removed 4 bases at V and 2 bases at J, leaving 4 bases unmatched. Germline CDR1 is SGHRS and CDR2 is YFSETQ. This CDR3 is CASSVLAGGTYNEQFF. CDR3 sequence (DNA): TGCGCCAGCAGCGTCCTAGCGGGAGGGACCTACAATGAGCAGTTCTTC.

The CDR3 reads CASSPGGYNEQFF. Here the CDR3 DNA reads TGTGCCAGCAGCCCCGGGGGGTACAATGAGCAGTTCTTC. This sequence joins TRBV14 and TRBJ2-1; 7 nucleotides match TRBD2. Looked up from germline, CDR1 is SGHDN and CDR2 is FVKESK. The CDR3 consists of 13 residues. V shed 4 bases, J shed 4 bases, and the junction held 1 base outside the gene matches.

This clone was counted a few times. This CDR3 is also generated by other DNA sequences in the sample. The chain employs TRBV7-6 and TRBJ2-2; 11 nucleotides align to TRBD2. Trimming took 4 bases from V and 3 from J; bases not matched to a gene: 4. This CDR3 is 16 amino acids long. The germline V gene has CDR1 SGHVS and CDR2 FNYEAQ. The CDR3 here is CASSSHSGRDTGELFF. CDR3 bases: TGTGCCAGCAGCTCACATAGCGGGAGGGACACCGGGGAGCTGTTTTTT.

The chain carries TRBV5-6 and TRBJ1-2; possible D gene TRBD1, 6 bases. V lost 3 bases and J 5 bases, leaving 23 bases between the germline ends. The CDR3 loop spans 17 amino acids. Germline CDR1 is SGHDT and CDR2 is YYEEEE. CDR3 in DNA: TGTGCCAGCAGCTACTTTTTCCCCAGACAGGATCGATATGGCTACACCTTC. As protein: CASSYFFPRQDRYGYTF.

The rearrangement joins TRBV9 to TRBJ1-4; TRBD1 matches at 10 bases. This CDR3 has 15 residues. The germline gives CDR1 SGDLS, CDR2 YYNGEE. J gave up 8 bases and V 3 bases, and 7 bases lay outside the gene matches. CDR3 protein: CASSGTGTGDEKLFF. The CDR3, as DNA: TGTGCCAGCAGCGGAACCGGGACAGGGGACGAAAAACTGTTTTTT.

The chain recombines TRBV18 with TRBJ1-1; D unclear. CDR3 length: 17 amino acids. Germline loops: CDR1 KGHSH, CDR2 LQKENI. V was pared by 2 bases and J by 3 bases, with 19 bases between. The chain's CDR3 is CASSPRSQLPADTEAFF. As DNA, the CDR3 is TGTGCCAGCTCACCAAGGAGTCAGCTCCCAGCGGACACTGAAGCTTTCTTT.

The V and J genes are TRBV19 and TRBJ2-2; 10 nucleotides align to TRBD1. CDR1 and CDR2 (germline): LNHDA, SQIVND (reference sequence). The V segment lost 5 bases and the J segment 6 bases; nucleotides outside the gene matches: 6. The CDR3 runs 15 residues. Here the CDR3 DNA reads TGTGCCAGTAGTCCGGCCGGGACAGGGGCCGGGGAGCTGTTTTTT. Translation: CASSPAGTGAGELFF.

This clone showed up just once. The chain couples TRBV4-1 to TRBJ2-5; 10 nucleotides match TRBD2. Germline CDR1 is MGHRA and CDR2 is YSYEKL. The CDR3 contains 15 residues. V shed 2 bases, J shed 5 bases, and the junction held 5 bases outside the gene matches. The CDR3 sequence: CASSQQAGGPETQYF. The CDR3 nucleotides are TGCGCCAGCAGCCAACAAGCGGGGGGGCCGGAGACCCAGTACTTC.

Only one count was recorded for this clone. The CDR3 sequence: CASTSRQGIGTEAFF. CDR3 coding DNA: TGTGCCAGTACCTCGAGACAGGGAATAGGGACTGAAGCTTTCTTT. This rearrangement joins TRBV19 to TRBJ1-1; 7 bases match TRBD1. The CDR3 spans 15 residues. V gave up 7 bases and J gave up 5 bases; unmatched junction bases: 13. Germline lookup yields CDR1 LNHDA and CDR2 SQIVND (reference sequence).

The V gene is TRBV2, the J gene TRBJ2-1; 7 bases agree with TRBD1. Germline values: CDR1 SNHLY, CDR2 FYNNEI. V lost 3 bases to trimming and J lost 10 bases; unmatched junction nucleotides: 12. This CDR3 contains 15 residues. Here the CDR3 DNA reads TGTGCCAGCAGTGACGAGGGACAGTCGGGGCGCGAGCAGTTCTTC. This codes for CASSDEGQSGREQFF.

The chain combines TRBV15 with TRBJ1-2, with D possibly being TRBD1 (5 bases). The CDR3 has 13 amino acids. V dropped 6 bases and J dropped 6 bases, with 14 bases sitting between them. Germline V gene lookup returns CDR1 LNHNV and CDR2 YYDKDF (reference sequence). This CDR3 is CATSRGLNNGYTF. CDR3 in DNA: TGTGCCACCAGTCGGGGACTGAACAATGGCTACACCTTC.

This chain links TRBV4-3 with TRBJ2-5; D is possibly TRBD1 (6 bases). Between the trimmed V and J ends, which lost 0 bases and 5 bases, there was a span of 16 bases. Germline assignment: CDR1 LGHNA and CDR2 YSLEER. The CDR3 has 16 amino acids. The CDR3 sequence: CASSQDTGHGSETQYF. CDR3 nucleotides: TGCGCCAGCAGCCAAGATACGGGACACGGTTCGGAGACCCAGTACTTC.

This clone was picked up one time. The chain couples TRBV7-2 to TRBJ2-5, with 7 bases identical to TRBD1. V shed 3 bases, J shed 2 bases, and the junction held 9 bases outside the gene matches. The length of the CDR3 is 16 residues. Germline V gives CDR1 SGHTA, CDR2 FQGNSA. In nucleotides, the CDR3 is TGTGCCAGCAGCTTTCAGAGGACAGGTGGACAAGAGACCCAGTACTTC. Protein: CASSFQRTGGQETQYF.

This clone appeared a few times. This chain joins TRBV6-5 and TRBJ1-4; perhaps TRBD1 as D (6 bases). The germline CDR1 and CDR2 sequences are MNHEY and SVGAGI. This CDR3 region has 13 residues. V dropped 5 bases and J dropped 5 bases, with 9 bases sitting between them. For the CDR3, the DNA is TGTGCCAGCAGTGGTACAGGGAATGAAAAACTGTTTTTT. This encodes CASSGTGNEKLFF.